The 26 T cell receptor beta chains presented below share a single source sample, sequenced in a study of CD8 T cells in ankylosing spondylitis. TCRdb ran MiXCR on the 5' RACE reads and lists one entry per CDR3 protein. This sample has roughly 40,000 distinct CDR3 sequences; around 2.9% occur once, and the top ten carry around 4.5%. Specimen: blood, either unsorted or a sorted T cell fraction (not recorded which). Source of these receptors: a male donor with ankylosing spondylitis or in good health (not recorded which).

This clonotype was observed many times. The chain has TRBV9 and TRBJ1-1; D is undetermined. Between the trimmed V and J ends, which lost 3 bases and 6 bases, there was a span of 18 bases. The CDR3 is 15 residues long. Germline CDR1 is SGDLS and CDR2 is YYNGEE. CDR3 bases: TGTGCCAGCAGCGCCACGACCTCATCAAGGGCTGAAGCTTTCTTT. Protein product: CASSATTSSRAEAFF.

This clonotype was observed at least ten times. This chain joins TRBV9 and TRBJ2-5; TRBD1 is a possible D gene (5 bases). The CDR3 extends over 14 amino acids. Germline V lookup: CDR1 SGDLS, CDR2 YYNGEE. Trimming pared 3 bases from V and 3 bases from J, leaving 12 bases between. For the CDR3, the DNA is TGTGCCAGCAGCGCCGGACACGTTGAAGAGACCCAGTACTTC. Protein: CASSAGHVEETQYF.

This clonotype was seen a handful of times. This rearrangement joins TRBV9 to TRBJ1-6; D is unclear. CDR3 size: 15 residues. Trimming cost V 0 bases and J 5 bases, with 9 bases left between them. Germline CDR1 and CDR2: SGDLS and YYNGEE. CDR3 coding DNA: TGTGCCAGCAGCGTAGAACCCCGGGATAATTCACCCCTCCACTTT. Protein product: CASSVEPRDNSPLHF.

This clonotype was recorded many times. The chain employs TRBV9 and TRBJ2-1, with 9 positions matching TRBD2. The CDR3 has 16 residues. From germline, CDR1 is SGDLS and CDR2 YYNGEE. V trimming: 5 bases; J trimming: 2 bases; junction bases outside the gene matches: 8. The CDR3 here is CASSQRTSAAYNEQFF. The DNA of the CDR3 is TGTGCCAGCAGTCAAAGGACTAGCGCCGCCTACAATGAGCAGTTCTTC.

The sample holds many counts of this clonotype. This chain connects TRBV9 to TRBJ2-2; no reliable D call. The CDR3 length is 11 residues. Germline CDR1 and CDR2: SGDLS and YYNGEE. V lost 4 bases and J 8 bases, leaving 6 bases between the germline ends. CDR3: CASSSRGELFF. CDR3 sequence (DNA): TGTGCCAGCAGCTCCCGAGGGGAGCTGTTTTTT. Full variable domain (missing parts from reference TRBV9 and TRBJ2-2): DSGVTQTPKHLITATGQRVTLRCSPRSGDLSVYWYQQSLDQGLQFLIQYYNGEERAKGNILERFSAQQFPDLHSELNLSSLELGDSALYFCASSSRGELFFGEGSRLTVL.

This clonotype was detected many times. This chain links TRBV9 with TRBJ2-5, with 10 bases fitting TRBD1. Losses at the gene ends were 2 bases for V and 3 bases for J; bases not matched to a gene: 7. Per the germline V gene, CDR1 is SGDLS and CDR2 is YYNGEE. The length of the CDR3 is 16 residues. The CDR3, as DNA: TGTGCCAGCAGCGTTAGATTCGGACAGGGGGAAGAGACCCAGTACTTC. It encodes CASSVRFGQGEETQYF. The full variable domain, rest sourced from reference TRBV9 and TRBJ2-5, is DSGVTQTPKHLITATGQRVTLRCSPRSGDLSVYWYQQSLDQGLQFLIQYYNGEERAKGNILERFSAQQFPDLHSELNLSSLELGDSALYFCASSVRFGQGEETQYFGPGTRLLVL.

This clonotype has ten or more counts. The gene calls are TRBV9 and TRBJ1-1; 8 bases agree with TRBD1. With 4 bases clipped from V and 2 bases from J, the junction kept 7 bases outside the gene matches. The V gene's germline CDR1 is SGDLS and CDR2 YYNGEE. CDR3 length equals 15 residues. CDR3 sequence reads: CASSTRQGINTEAFF. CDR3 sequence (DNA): TGTGCCAGCAGCACCCGACAGGGGATCAACACTGAAGCTTTCTTT.

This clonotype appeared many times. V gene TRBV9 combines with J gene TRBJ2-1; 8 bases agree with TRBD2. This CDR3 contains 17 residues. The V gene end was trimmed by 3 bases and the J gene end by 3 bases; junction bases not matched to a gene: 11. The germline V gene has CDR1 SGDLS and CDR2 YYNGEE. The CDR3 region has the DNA TGTGCCAGCAGCGCCACAGATAGCGGGAAAATCTACAATGAGCAGTTCTTC. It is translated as CASSATDSGKIYNEQFF.

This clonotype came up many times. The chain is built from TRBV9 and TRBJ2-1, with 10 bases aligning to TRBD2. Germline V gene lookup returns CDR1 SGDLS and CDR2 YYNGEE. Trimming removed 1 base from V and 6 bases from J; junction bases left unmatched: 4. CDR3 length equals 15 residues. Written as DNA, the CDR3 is TGTGCCAGCAGCGTACTAGCGGGAGCTGGCAATGAGCAGTTCTTC. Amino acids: CASSVLAGAGNEQFF.

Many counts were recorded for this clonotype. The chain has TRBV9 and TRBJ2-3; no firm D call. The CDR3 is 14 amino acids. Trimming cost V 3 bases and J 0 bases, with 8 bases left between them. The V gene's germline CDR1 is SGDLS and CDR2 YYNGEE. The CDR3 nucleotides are TGTGCCAGCAGCGCAGCAGGTAGCACAGATACGCAGTATTTT. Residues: CASSAAGSTDTQYF.

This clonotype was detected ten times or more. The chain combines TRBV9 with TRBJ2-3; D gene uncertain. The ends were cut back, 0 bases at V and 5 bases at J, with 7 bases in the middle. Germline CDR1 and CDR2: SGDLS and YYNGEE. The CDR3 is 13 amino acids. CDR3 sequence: CASSVAPQDTQYF. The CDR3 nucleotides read TGTGCCAGCAGCGTAGCCCCCCAAGATACGCAGTATTTT.

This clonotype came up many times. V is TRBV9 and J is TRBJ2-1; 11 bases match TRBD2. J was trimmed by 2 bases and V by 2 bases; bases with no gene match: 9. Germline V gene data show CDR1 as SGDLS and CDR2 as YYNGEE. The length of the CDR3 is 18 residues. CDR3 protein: CASSVRLAGGSPYNEQFF. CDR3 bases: TGTGCCAGCAGCGTTCGTCTAGCGGGAGGAAGCCCCTACAATGAGCAGTTCTTC. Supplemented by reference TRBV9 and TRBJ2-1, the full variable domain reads DSGVTQTPKHLITATGQRVTLRCSPRSGDLSVYWYQQSLDQGLQFLIQYYNGEERAKGNILERFSAQQFPDLHSELNLSSLELGDSALYFCASSVRLAGGSPYNEQFFGPGTRLTVL.

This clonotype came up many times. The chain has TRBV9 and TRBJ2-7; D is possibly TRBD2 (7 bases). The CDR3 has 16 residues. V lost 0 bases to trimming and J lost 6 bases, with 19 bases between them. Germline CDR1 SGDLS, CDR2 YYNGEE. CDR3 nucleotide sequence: TGTGCCAGCAGCGTAGCTTCCCTCGGAGGGGGGGCCGAGCAGTACTTC. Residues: CASSVASLGGGAEQYF.

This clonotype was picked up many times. The CDR3 sequence: CASSPGLAGSGTGELFF. The CDR3 DNA sequence: TGTGCCAGCAGCCCGGGACTAGCGGGAAGTGGGACCGGGGAGCTGTTTTTT. This chain connects TRBV9 to TRBJ2-2, with 13 bases that match TRBD2. This CDR3 comprises 17 residues. V dropped 4 bases and J dropped 5; count of bases not matched to a gene: 8. The V gene's germline CDR1 is SGDLS and CDR2 YYNGEE.

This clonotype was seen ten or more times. Written as DNA, the CDR3 is TGTGCCAGCAGCGGGGACAGGCGAGAGACCCAGTACTTC. Its protein is CASSGDRRETQYF. V usage is TRBV9 and J usage is TRBJ2-5, with TRBD1 matching over 8 bases. Trimming took 3 bases from V and 4 from J; bases not matched to a gene: 2. The CDR3 consists of 13 residues. Per germline, CDR1 SGDLS and CDR2 YYNGEE.

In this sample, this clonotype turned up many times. CDR3 residues: CASSITGQGEETQYF. Written as DNA, the CDR3 is TGTGCCAGCAGCATAACGGGACAGGGTGAGGAGACCCAGTACTTC. The genes are TRBV9 and TRBJ2-5; 9 nucleotides match TRBD1. CDR3 length equals 15 residues. V dropped 4 bases and J dropped 5; count of bases not matched to a gene: 9. The germline V gene encodes CDR1 SGDLS and CDR2 YYNGEE.

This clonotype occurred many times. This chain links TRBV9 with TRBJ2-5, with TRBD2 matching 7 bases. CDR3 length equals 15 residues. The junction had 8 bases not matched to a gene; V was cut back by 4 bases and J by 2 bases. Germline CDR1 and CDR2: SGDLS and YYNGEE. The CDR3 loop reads CASSPRLARQETQYF. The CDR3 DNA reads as TGTGCCAGCAGCCCCCGACTAGCACGTCAAGAGACCCAGTACTTC.

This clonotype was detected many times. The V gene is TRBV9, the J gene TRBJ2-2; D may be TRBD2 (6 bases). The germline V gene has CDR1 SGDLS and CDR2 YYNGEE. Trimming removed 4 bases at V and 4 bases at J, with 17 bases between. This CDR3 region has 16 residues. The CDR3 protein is CASSPHATSRTGELFF. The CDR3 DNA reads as TGTGCCAGCAGCCCTCACGCAACTAGCCGCACCGGGGAGCTGTTTTTT.

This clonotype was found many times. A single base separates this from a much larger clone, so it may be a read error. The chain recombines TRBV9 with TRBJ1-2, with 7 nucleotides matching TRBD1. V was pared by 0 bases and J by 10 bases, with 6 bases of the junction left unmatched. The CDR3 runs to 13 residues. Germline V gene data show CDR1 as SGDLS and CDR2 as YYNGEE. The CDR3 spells CASSVDTGAVYTF. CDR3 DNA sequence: TGTGCCAGCAGCGTAGACACAGGGGCCGTCTACACCTTC.

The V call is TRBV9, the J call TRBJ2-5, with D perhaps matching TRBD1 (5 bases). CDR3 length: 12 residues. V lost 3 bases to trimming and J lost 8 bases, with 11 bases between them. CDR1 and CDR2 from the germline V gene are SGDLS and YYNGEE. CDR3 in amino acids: CASSGYQGTQYF. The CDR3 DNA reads TGTGCCAGCAGCGGCTACCAGGGCACCCAGTACTTC.

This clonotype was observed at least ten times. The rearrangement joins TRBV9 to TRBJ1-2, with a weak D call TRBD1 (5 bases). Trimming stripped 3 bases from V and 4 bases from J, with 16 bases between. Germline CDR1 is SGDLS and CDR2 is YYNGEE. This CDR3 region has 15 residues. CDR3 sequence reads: CASSAEVGGGYGYTF. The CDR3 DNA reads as TGTGCCAGCAGCGCGGAGGTGGGCGGGGGCTATGGCTACACCTTC.

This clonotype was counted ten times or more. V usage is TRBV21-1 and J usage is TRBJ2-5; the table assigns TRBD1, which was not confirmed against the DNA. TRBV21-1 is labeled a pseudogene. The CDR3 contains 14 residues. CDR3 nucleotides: TGTGCCAGCAGGGGGACCCGGGGTCGAGAGACCCAGTACTTC. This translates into CASRGTRGRETQYF.

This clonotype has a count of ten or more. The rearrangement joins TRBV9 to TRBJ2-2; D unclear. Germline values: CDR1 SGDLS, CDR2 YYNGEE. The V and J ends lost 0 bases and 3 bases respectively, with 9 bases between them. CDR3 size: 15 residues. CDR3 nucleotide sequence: TGTGCCAGCAGCGTAGGCGGCCTACACACCGGGGAGCTGTTTTTT. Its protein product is CASSVGGLHTGELFF.

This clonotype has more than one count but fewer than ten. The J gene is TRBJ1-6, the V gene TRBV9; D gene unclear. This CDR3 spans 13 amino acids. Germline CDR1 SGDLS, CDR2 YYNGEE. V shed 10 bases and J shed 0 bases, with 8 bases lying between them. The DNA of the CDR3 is TGTGCCGGGCAGAGCTCCTATAATTCACCCCTCCACTTT. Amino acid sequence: CAGQSSYNSPLHF.

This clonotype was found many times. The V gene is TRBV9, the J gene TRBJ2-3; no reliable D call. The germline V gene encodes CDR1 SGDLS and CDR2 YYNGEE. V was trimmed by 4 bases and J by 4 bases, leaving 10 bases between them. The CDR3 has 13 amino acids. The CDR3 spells CASSPSSSDTQYF. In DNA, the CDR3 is TGTGCCAGCAGCCCTTCGTCTTCAGATACGCAGTATTTT.

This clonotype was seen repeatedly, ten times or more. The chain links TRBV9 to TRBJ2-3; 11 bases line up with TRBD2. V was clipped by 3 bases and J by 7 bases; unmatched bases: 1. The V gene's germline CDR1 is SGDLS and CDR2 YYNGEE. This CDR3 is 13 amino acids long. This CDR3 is CASSGTSGYTQYF. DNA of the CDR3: TGTGCCAGCAGCGGGACTAGCGGGTATACGCAGTATTTT.